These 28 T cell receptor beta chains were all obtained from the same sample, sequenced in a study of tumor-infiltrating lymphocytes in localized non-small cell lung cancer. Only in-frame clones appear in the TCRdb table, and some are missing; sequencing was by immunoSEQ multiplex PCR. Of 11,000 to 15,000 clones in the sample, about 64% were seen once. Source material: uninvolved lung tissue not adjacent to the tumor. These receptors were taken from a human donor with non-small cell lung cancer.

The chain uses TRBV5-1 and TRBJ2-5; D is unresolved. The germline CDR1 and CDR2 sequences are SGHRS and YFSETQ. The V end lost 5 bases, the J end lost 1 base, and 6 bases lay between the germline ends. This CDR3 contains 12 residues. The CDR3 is CASRRPQETQYF. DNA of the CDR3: TGCGCCAGCAGACGCCCCCAAGAGACCCAGTACTTC.

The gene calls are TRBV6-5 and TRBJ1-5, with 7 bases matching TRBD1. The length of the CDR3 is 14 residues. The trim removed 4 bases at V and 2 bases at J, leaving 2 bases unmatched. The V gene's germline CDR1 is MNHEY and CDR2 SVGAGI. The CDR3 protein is CASSSGGGNQPQHF. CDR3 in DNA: TGTGCCAGCAGTTCAGGGGGTGGCAATCAGCCCCAGCATTTT.

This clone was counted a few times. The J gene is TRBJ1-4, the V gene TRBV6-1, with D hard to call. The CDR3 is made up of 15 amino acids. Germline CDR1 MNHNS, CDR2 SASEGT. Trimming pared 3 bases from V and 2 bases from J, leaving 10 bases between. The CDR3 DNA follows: TGTGCCAGCAGTGACGTGAGTGCTACTAATGAAAAACTGTTTTTT. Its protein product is CASSDVSATNEKLFF.

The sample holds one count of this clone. The CDR3 sequence is CASSMSPGGVTGELFF. The CDR3 region has the DNA TGTGCCAGTAGTATGTCCCCCGGGGGGGTAACCGGGGAGCTGTTTTTT. The chain joins TRBV19 to TRBJ2-2, with 8 positions matching TRBD2. In germline, CDR1 is LNHDA, CDR2 SQIVND (reference sequence). J gave up 5 bases and V 3 bases, and 8 bases lay outside the gene matches. This CDR3 is 16 amino acids long.

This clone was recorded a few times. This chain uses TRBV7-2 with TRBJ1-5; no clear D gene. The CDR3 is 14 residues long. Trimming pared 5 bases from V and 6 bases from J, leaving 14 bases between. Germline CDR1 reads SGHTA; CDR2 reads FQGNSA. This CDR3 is CASSRATGGQPQHF. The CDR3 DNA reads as TGTGCCAGCAGCCGGGCCACGGGAGGTCAGCCCCAGCATTTT.

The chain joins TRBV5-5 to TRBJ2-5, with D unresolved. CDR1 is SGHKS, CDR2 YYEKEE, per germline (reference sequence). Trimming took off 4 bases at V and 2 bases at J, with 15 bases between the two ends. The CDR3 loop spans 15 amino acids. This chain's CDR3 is CASSPRWNLQETQYF. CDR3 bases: TGTGCCAGCAGCCCCCGGTGGAACCTACAAGAGACCCAGTACTTC.

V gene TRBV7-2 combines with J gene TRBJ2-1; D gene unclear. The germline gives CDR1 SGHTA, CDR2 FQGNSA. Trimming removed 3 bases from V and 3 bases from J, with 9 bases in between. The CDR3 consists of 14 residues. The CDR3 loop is CASSLRNLYNEQFF. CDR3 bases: TGTGCCAGCAGCTTGCGCAACCTCTACAATGAGCAGTTCTTC.

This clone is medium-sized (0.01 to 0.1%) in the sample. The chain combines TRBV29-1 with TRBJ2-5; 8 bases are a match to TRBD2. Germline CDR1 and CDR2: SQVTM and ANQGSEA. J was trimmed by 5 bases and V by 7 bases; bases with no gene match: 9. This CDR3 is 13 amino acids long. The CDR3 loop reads CSAIAGRGETQYF. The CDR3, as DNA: TGCAGCGCAATAGCGGGGAGGGGCGAGACCCAGTACTTC.

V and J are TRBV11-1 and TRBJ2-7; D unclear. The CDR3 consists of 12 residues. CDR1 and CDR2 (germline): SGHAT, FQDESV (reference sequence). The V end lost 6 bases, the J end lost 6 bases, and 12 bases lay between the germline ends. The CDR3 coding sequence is TGTGCCAGCAGTGATAGGCTCGGCGAGCAGTACTTC. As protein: CASSDRLGEQYF.

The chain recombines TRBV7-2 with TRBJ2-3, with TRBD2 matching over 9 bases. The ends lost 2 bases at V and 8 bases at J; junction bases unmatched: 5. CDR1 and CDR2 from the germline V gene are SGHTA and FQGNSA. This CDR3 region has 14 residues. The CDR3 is CASSLTLAGSTQYF. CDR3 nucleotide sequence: TGTGCCAGCAGCTTAACGCTAGCGGGGAGTACGCAGTATTTT.

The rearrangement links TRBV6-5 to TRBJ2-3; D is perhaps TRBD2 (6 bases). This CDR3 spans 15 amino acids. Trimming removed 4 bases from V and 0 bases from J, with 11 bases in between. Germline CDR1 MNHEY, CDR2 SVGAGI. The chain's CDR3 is CASSFTGTSTDTQYF. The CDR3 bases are TGTGCCAGCAGTTTCACCGGGACTAGCACAGATACGCAGTATTTT.

The CDR3 region is CASSLGTGGEKLFF. The CDR3 DNA reads TGTGCCAGCAGCCTAGGGACAGGGGGTGAAAAACTGTTTTTT. The chain joins TRBV5-4 to TRBJ1-4; 11 bases are shared with TRBD1. There are 14 residues in the CDR3. V trimming: 4 bases; J trimming: 7 bases; junction bases outside the gene matches: 3. The germline gives CDR1 SGHNT, CDR2 YYREEE (reference sequence).

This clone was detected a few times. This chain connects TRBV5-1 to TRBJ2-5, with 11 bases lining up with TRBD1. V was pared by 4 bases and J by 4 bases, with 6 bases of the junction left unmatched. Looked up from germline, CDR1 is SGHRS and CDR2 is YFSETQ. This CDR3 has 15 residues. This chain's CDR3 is CASSPWTGGRETQYF. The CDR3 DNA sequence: TGCGCCAGCAGCCCGTGGACAGGGGGCCGAGAGACCCAGTACTTC.

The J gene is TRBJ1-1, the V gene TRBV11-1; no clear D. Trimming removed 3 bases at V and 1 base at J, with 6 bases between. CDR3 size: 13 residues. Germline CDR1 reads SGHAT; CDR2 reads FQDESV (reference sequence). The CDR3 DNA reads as TGTGCCAGCAGCTTTCAGGCGAACACTGAAGCTTTCTTT. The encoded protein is CASSFQANTEAFF.

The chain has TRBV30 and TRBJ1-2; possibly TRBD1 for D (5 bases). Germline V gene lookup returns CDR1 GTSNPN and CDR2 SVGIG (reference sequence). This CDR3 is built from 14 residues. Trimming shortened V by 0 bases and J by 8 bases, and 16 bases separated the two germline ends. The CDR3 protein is CAWSVLGGTMGYTF. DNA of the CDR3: TGTGCCTGGAGTGTACTCGGGGGGACCATGGGCTACACCTTC.

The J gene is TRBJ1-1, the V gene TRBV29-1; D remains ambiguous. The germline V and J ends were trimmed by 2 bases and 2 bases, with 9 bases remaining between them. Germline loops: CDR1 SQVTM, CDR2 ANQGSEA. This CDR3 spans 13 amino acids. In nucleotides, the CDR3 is TGCAGCGTTGAAAAGTCTATCAACACTGAAGCTTTCTTT. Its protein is CSVEKSINTEAFF.

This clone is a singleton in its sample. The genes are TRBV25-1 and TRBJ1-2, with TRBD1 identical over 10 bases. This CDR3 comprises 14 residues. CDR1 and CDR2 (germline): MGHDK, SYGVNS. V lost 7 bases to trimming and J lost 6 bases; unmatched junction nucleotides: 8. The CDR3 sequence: CASTRAGTGDGYTF. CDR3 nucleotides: TGTGCCAGCACCCGCGCCGGGACAGGGGATGGCTACACCTTC.

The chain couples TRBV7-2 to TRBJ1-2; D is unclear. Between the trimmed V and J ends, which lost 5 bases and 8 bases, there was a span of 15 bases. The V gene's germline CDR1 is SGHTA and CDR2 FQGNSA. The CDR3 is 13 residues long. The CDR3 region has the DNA TGTGCCAGCAGCCCCCAAAACCCTCAGGGCTACACCTTC. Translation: CASSPQNPQGYTF.

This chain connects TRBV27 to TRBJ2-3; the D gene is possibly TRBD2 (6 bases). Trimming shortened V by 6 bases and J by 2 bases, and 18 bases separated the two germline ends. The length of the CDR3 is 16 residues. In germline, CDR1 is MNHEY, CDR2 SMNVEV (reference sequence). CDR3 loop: CASSQGTVLNTDTQYF. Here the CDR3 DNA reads TGTGCCAGCAGCCAAGGGACTGTCCTAAACACAGATACGCAGTATTTT.

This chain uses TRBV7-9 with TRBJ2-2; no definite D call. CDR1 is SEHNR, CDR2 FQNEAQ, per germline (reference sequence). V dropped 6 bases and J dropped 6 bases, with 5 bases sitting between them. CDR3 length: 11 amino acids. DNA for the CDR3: TGTGCCAGCAGGGCAGCCGGGGAGCTGTTTTTT. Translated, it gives CASRAAGELFF.

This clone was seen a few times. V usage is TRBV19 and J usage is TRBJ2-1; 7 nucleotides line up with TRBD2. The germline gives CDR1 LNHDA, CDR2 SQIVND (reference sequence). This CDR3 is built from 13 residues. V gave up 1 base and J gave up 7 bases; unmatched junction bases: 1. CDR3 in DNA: TGTGCCAGTAGTATAGGAGCGGGGAATGAGCAGTTCTTC. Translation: CASSIGAGNEQFF.

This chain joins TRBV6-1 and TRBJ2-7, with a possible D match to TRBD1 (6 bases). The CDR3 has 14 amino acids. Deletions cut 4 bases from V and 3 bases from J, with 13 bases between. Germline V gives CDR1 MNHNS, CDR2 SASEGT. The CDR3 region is CASSARTDSYEQYF. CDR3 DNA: TGTGCCAGCAGTGCCCGGACGGACAGCTACGAGCAGTACTTC.

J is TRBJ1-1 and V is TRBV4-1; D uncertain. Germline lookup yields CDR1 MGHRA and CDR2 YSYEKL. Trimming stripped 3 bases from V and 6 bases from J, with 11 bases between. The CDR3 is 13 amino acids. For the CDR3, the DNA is TGCGCCAGCAGCCAGGGTGAGGACGCTGAAGCTTTCTTT. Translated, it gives CASSQGEDAEAFF.

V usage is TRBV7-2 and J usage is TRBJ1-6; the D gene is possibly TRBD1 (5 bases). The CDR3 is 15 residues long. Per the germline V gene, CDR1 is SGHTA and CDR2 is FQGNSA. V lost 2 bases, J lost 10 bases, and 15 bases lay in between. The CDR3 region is CASSLSRPGKSPLHF. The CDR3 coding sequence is TGTGCCAGCAGCTTATCCCGGCCAGGGAAATCACCCCTCCACTTT. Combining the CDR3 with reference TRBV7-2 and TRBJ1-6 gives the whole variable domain GAGVSQSPSNKVTEKGKDVELRCDPISGHTALYWYRQSLGQGLEFLIYFQGNSAPDKSGLPSDRFSAERTGGSVSTLTIQRTQQEDSAVYLCASSLSRPGKSPLHFGNGTRLTVT.

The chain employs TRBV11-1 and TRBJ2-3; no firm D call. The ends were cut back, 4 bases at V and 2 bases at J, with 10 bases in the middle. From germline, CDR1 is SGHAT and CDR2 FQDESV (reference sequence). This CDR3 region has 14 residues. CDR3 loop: CASSWGLDTDTQYF. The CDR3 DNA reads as TGTGCCAGCAGCTGGGGTCTGGACACAGATACGCAGTATTTT.

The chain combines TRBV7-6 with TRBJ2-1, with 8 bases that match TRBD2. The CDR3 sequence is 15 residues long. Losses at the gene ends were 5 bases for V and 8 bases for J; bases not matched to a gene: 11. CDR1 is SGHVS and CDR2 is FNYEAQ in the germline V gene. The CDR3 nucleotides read TGTGCCAGCAGCCCCCGAGGCGGGAGGACCGATGAGCAGTTCTTC. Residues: CASSPRGGRTDEQFF.

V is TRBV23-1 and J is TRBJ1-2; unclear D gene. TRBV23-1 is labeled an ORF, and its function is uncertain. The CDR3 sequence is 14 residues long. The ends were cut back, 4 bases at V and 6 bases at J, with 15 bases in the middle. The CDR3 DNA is TGCGCCAGCAGTCGCGTAGGGCTCGAGGATGGCTACACCTTC. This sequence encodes CASSRVGLEDGYTF.

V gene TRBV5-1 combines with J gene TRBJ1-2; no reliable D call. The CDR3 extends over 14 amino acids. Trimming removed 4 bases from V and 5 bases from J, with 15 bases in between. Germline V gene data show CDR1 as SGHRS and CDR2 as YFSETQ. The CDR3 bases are TGCGCCAGCAGCGCGACTCGTCAAGGGTATGGCTACACCTTC. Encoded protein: CASSATRQGYGYTF.